The T cell receptor (beta chain) described here comes from a study of T cell responses to AZD1222 COVID-19 vaccine (dated by TCRdb to the early 2020s). With regard to the full study: Because spike-specific TCR depth and breadth did not differ between the two schedules, AZD1222 recipients who got a second dose at roughly 4 weeks were pooled with those who got a second dose at roughly 12 weeks. Trial participants were enrolled by age into 18-55, 56-69 and 70-plus year subgroups, with around 150, 28 and 57 TCR-sequenced participants respectively. TCR sequencing was performed for approximately 240 trial participants, of whom about 210 were given two doses of AZD1222 and 26 were given two doses of MenACWY control vaccine.

For this chain, trimming is 3 bases at the V end and 1 base at the J end, and the number of junction bases without a gene match is 2. Based on the germline V gene, the CDR1 and CDR2 sequences are SGHTA and FQGNSA. CDR3 length: 14 amino acids, cysteine to phenylalanine. The only DNA kept is the CDR3, 42 bases in frame from the first base. The CDR3 regions of human TCRbeta chains were analyzed by immunosequencing. The authors' analysis ran thus. Repertoire TCRs were checked for matches against a reference library of SARS-CoV-2-specific TCRs that had been generated using the MIRA antigen-specificity platform. Breadth was defined as the fraction of unique TCRs that were SARS-CoV-2-associated. Depth was defined as the fraction of total T cells that were SARS-CoV-2-associated. Using the MIRA data, each spike-specific TCR was assigned both to the spike region to which the TCR was reactive and to a CD4 or CD8 class. Log10-transformed breadth and depth values were compared by one-way ANOVA with Sidak's multiple comparisons tests. This immuneACCESS table, as held by TCRdb, lists in-frame sequences with V and J called but not all clones. Of the missing ones, under half trace to an unresolved V gene in checked studies; the others have no known cause. That table furnishes V, J and clone size, whereas the DNA furnished D and trimming. The sample records roughly 150,000 clones, roughly nine tenths of which are singletons. The ten biggest clones cover 4.5% to 6.5% of the sample.

Reading the label with the study, this specimen's time point is: baseline before first vaccination. The vaccinee samples were drawn from two UK trials, COV001 and COV002, one of which was a single-blind randomized controlled phase 2/3 trial testing AZD1222 (ChAdOx1 nCoV-19) in healthy adults. For TCRbeta chain sequencing, PBMC samples were collected from trial participants at day 0 and at day 28 after the second dose. On this clone: The antigen it binds to is not known. Base qualities are not at hand, and no much larger clone is one base apart.

General conclusions and limits of the study: Because no samples from the day 14 peak response were available, repertoires could be characterized only after the peak T cell response. After two AZD1222 doses, both the breadth and the depth of spike-specific TCRs were significantly higher than at day 0 and than in MenACWY recipients. Vaccine-associated CD4 TCRs spanned the whole spike protein, with dominant responses in regions 160-218 and 743-854. Only 5 to 7 AZD1222 recipients were SARS-CoV-2 seropositive at baseline, limiting conclusions about previously exposed vaccinees. Participants were mostly white British, with more females than males. The authors suggested clonal diversity may have been underestimated. Nearly half of unique spike-specific TCRs reportedly recognized epitopes outside regions mutated in the B.1.351 and B.1.1.7 variants. In the small 56-69-year group, the increase in depth fell short of significance, most likely because of low power.

The sequence links TRBV7-2 to TRBJ1-1, and 7 bases in between align with TRBD1. The sequence was obtained from an adult in good health. Sample: peripheral blood, taken on day 0 of AZD1222 vaccination. The CDR3 here reads CASSFRTGNTEAFF. The DNA sequence is TGTGCCAGCAGCTTTCGGACAGGGAACACTGAAGCTTTCTTT.